Listed below are T cell receptor beta chains from one sample, sequenced in a study of OX40 agonist ivuxolimab in advanced cancers. Assay: immunoSEQ multiplex PCR; the TCRdb copy retains only in-frame clones and omits some. The sample has tens of thousands of clones, approximately 84% seen once. The sample here was CD4+ or CD8+ T cells sorted from blood, taken in a trial of the OX40 agonist ivuxolimab. The receptor set was obtained from an adult with an advanced solid tumor such as melanoma, head and neck, liver or kidney cancer. The CDR3 runs from the conserved cysteine through the conserved F or W. The order of the fields is J gene, V gene, D gene, CDR3 length, clone size, CDR3 protein, CDR3 DNA. A D gene is named only where the DNA matches it firmly. Size tells how often a clone was seen (once, few, many) or the class of an expanded clone, and some rows leave it out.

TRBJ1-2 | TRBV6-1 | NA | 13 | NA | CASSSDSNYGYTF | TGTGCCAGCAGTTCGGACAGTAACTATGGCTACACCTTC
TRBJ1-1 | TRBV5-1 | TRBD1 | 15 | NA | CASSLFQGADTEAFF | TGCGCCAGCAGCTTGTTCCAGGGGGCGGACACTGAAGCTTTCTTT
TRBJ1-2 | TRBV5-5 | TRBD1 | 16 | NA | CASSLVGTGGSYGYTF | TGTGCCAGCAGCTTGGTCGGGACAGGGGGAAGCTATGGCTACACCTTC
TRBJ2-2 | TRBV27 | TRBD1 | 17 | NA | CASSLRAGGQNTGELFF | TGTGCCAGCAGTCTTAGGGCAGGGGGCCAGAACACCGGGGAGCTGTTTTTT
TRBJ1-6 | TRBV5-1 | TRBD1 | 15 | NA | CASSLGQAESSPLHF | TGCGCCAGCAGTTTGGGACAGGCTGAGAGTTCACCCCTCCACTTT
TRBJ2-2 | TRBV5-1 | NA | 15 | NA | CASSLGGSNTGELFF | TGCGCCAGCAGCTTAGGAGGGTCGAACACCGGGGAGCTGTTTTTT
TRBJ1-2 | TRBV5-4 | NA | 15 | NA | CASSTGTGGDYGYTF | TGTGCCAGCAGCACTGGGACGGGTGGGGACTATGGCTACACCTTC
TRBJ1-1 | TRBV6-1 | NA | 15 | NA | CASSEAAGARTEAFF | TGTGCCAGCAGTGAAGCGGCGGGGGCGCGCACTGAAGCTTTCTTT
TRBJ2-4 | TRBV6-5 | TRBD2 | 14 | NA | CASSYSYSGGDQYF | TGTGCCAGCAGTTACTCGTATAGCGGGGGAGATCAGTACTTC
TRBJ2-5 | TRBV6-5 | NA | 12 | few | CASGSLGETQYF | TGTGCCAGCGGCTCCCTGGGCGAGACCCAGTACTTC
TRBJ1-1 | TRBV2 | NA | 12 | NA | CANSGGWTEAFF | TGTGCCAACAGCGGGGGCTGGACTGAAGCTTTCTTT
TRBJ2-1 | TRBV6-5 | TRBD2 | 14 | NA | CASRLAGTYNEQFF | TGTGCCAGCCGACTAGCGGGTACCTACAATGAGCAGTTCTTC